The T cell receptor beta chain described here comes from a study of blood T cell repertoires in COVID-19. On the study more broadly: Acute and convalescent COVID-19 specimens originated in the United States, Italy and Spain.

The data were produced by immunoSEQ multiplex PCR, yet TCRdb's version contains in-frame clones alone and is incomplete. The sample holds 100,000 to 150,000 clones, around 74% seen once. Followed over time, Seattle patients had been enrolled while infection was active. This receptor was obtained from an elderly man with COVID-19, enrolled during active disease. Material for sequencing was peripheral blood.

The CDR3 sequence: CASRPWSGLSKRQYF. The CDR3 DNA reads as TGTGCCAGCCGCCCTTGGTCCGGACTTTCAAAACGGCAGTATTTT. The chain couples TRBV28 to TRBJ2-3; D is perhaps TRBD2 (5 bases). CDR1 is MDHEN and CDR2 is SYDVKM in the germline V gene. CDR3 length: 15 residues. V was clipped by 8 bases and J by 11 bases, with 26 bases between them.